One sample yielded the 11 T cell receptor beta chains listed below, sequenced in a study of blood T cell repertoires in COVID-19. The protocol was immunoSEQ multiplex PCR, while the TCRdb copy is restricted to in-frame clones and leaves out a portion. Of about 250,000 clones detected, approximately 80% appear once; the ten largest clones hold about 5%. The sequencing input was PBMCs or T cells enriched from blood (not recorded which). These receptors were taken from a man aged 40-50 years who had been exposed to COVID-19.

The chain employs TRBV3-1 (or the pseudogene TRBV3-2) and TRBJ2-3, with 7 bases identical to TRBD2. Unmatched junction bases numbered 8, after V lost 4 bases and J lost 7 bases. Looked up from germline, CDR1 is LGHDT and CDR2 is YNNKEL (reference sequence). This CDR3 has 14 residues. The CDR3 coding sequence is TGTGCCAGCAGCCCCTCTCGGGGGGTATATACGCAGTATTTT. Translation: CASSPSRGVYTQYF.

This clone came up once. The rearrangement joins TRBV5-1 to TRBJ2-3; TRBD2 agrees at 7 bases. The CDR3 totals 15 residues. Germline CDR1 is SGHRS and CDR2 is YFSETQ. The V segment lost 2 bases and the J segment 4 bases; nucleotides outside the gene matches: 7. CDR3 loop: CASSFSGSRADTQYF. The CDR3 nucleotides are TGCGCCAGCAGCTTTAGCGGGTCTCGTGCAGATACGCAGTATTTT.

The chain combines TRBV18 with TRBJ1-3, with unresolved D. Germline V gives CDR1 KGHSH, CDR2 LQKENI. The CDR3 has 17 amino acids. V was shortened by 0 bases and J by 1 base, with 13 bases between the two germline ends. This chain's CDR3 is CASSPPGVRQSGNTIYF. Written as DNA, the CDR3 is TGTGCCAGCTCACCACCAGGCGTGAGGCAGTCTGGAAACACCATATATTTT.

The chain links TRBV30 to TRBJ1-1; D not resolved. Trimming pared 3 bases from V and 5 bases from J, leaving 10 bases between. The CDR3 sequence is 12 residues long. The germline gives CDR1 GTSNPN, CDR2 SVGIG (reference sequence). CDR3 region: CAWSARRTEAFF. The CDR3 coding sequence is TGTGCCTGGAGCGCACGGAGGACTGAAGCTTTCTTT.

The chain carries TRBV30 and TRBJ1-6, with 7 bases matching TRBD1. With 5 bases clipped from V and 5 bases from J, the junction kept 12 bases outside the gene matches. Germline-derived CDR1 and CDR2 are GTSNPN and SVGIG (reference sequence). There are 16 residues in the CDR3. The DNA for the CDR3 is TGTGCCTGGTACAGAGAGGGGGCTCGAGATAATTCACCCCTCCACTTT. It codes for CAWYREGARDNSPLHF.

This chain joins TRBV7-8 and TRBJ2-7, with 11 bases aligning to TRBD2. Germline V gene sequence: CDR1 SGHVS, CDR2 FQNEAQ. CDR3 size: 14 residues. J lost 4 bases, V lost 5 bases, and 4 bases had no gene match. The DNA for the CDR3 is TGTGCCAGCAGCGGGACTAGCGGACCGTACGAGCAGTACTTC. As protein: CASSGTSGPYEQYF.

The DNA for the CDR3 is TGCAGCGTTCAGGGGGCGGGACACAACTCCTACGAGCAGTACTTC. Its protein product is CSVQGAGHNSYEQYF. The chain recombines TRBV29-1 with TRBJ2-7; 8 positions agree with TRBD1. The CDR3 covers 15 residues. CDR1 is SQVTM and CDR2 is ANQGSEA in the germline V gene. Trimming at V came to 5 bases and at J to 0 bases, leaving 9 bases not matched to a gene.

The V and J genes are TRBV18 and TRBJ2-7; TRBD2 matches at 11 bases. Trimming at V came to 5 bases and at J to 12 bases, leaving 15 bases not matched to a gene. The CDR3 contains 15 residues. Germline CDR1 KGHSH, CDR2 LQKENI. CDR3 region: CASSEAPSGRYSLYF. The CDR3 DNA sequence: TGTGCCAGCTCAGAGGCTCCTAGCGGGAGGTACAGCCTGTACTTC.

The sample holds one count of this clone. This rearrangement joins TRBV2 to TRBJ2-5; no definite D call. V gave up 7 bases and J gave up 1 base, with 13 bases separating them. Per germline, CDR1 SNHLY and CDR2 FYNNEI. The CDR3 has 14 residues. For the CDR3, the DNA is TGTGCCAGCATCAGGTCGTGGATCCAAGAGACCCAGTACTTC. Its translation: CASIRSWIQETQYF.

About this clone: Within the sample, other DNA sequences also encode this same CDR3. This chain links TRBV3-1 (or the pseudogene TRBV3-2) with TRBJ1-1; 7 nucleotides agree with TRBD1. This CDR3 has 12 amino acids. CDR1 LGHDT and CDR2 YNNKEL come from the germline V gene (reference sequence). The trim removed 0 bases at V and 11 bases at J, leaving 3 bases unmatched. CDR3 residues: CASSQEGGEAFF. Written as DNA, the CDR3 is TGTGCCAGCAGCCAAGAAGGGGGCGAGGCTTTCTTT.

J is TRBJ1-2 and V is TRBV2; 9 bases agree with TRBD1. This CDR3 has 15 amino acids. Per the germline V gene, CDR1 is SNHLY and CDR2 is FYNNEI. V lost 6 bases and J lost 11; bases outside the gene matches: 16. As DNA, the CDR3 is TGTGCCAGCAGCCCCTGGGGATCCGGGACAGGGCAGTACACCTTC. The encoded protein is CASSPWGSGTGQYTF.